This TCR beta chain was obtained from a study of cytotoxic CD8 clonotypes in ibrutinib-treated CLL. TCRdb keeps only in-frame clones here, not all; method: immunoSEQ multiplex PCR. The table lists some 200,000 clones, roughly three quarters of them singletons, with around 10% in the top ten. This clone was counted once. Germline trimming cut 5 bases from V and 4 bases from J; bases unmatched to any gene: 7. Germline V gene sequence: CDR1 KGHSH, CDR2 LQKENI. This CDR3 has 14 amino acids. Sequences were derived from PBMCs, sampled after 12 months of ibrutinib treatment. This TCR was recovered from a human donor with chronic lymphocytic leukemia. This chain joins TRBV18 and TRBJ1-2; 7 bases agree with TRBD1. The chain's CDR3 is CASSEQGTAYGYTF. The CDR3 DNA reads TGTGCCAGCTCAGAACAGGGGACCGCCTATGGCTACACCTTC. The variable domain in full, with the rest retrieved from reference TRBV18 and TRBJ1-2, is NAGVMQNPRHLVRRRGQEARLRCSPMKGHSHVYWYRQLPEEGLKFMVYLQKENIIDESGMPKERFSAEFPKEGPSILRIQQVVRGDSAAYFCASSEQGTAYGYTFGSGTRLTVV.